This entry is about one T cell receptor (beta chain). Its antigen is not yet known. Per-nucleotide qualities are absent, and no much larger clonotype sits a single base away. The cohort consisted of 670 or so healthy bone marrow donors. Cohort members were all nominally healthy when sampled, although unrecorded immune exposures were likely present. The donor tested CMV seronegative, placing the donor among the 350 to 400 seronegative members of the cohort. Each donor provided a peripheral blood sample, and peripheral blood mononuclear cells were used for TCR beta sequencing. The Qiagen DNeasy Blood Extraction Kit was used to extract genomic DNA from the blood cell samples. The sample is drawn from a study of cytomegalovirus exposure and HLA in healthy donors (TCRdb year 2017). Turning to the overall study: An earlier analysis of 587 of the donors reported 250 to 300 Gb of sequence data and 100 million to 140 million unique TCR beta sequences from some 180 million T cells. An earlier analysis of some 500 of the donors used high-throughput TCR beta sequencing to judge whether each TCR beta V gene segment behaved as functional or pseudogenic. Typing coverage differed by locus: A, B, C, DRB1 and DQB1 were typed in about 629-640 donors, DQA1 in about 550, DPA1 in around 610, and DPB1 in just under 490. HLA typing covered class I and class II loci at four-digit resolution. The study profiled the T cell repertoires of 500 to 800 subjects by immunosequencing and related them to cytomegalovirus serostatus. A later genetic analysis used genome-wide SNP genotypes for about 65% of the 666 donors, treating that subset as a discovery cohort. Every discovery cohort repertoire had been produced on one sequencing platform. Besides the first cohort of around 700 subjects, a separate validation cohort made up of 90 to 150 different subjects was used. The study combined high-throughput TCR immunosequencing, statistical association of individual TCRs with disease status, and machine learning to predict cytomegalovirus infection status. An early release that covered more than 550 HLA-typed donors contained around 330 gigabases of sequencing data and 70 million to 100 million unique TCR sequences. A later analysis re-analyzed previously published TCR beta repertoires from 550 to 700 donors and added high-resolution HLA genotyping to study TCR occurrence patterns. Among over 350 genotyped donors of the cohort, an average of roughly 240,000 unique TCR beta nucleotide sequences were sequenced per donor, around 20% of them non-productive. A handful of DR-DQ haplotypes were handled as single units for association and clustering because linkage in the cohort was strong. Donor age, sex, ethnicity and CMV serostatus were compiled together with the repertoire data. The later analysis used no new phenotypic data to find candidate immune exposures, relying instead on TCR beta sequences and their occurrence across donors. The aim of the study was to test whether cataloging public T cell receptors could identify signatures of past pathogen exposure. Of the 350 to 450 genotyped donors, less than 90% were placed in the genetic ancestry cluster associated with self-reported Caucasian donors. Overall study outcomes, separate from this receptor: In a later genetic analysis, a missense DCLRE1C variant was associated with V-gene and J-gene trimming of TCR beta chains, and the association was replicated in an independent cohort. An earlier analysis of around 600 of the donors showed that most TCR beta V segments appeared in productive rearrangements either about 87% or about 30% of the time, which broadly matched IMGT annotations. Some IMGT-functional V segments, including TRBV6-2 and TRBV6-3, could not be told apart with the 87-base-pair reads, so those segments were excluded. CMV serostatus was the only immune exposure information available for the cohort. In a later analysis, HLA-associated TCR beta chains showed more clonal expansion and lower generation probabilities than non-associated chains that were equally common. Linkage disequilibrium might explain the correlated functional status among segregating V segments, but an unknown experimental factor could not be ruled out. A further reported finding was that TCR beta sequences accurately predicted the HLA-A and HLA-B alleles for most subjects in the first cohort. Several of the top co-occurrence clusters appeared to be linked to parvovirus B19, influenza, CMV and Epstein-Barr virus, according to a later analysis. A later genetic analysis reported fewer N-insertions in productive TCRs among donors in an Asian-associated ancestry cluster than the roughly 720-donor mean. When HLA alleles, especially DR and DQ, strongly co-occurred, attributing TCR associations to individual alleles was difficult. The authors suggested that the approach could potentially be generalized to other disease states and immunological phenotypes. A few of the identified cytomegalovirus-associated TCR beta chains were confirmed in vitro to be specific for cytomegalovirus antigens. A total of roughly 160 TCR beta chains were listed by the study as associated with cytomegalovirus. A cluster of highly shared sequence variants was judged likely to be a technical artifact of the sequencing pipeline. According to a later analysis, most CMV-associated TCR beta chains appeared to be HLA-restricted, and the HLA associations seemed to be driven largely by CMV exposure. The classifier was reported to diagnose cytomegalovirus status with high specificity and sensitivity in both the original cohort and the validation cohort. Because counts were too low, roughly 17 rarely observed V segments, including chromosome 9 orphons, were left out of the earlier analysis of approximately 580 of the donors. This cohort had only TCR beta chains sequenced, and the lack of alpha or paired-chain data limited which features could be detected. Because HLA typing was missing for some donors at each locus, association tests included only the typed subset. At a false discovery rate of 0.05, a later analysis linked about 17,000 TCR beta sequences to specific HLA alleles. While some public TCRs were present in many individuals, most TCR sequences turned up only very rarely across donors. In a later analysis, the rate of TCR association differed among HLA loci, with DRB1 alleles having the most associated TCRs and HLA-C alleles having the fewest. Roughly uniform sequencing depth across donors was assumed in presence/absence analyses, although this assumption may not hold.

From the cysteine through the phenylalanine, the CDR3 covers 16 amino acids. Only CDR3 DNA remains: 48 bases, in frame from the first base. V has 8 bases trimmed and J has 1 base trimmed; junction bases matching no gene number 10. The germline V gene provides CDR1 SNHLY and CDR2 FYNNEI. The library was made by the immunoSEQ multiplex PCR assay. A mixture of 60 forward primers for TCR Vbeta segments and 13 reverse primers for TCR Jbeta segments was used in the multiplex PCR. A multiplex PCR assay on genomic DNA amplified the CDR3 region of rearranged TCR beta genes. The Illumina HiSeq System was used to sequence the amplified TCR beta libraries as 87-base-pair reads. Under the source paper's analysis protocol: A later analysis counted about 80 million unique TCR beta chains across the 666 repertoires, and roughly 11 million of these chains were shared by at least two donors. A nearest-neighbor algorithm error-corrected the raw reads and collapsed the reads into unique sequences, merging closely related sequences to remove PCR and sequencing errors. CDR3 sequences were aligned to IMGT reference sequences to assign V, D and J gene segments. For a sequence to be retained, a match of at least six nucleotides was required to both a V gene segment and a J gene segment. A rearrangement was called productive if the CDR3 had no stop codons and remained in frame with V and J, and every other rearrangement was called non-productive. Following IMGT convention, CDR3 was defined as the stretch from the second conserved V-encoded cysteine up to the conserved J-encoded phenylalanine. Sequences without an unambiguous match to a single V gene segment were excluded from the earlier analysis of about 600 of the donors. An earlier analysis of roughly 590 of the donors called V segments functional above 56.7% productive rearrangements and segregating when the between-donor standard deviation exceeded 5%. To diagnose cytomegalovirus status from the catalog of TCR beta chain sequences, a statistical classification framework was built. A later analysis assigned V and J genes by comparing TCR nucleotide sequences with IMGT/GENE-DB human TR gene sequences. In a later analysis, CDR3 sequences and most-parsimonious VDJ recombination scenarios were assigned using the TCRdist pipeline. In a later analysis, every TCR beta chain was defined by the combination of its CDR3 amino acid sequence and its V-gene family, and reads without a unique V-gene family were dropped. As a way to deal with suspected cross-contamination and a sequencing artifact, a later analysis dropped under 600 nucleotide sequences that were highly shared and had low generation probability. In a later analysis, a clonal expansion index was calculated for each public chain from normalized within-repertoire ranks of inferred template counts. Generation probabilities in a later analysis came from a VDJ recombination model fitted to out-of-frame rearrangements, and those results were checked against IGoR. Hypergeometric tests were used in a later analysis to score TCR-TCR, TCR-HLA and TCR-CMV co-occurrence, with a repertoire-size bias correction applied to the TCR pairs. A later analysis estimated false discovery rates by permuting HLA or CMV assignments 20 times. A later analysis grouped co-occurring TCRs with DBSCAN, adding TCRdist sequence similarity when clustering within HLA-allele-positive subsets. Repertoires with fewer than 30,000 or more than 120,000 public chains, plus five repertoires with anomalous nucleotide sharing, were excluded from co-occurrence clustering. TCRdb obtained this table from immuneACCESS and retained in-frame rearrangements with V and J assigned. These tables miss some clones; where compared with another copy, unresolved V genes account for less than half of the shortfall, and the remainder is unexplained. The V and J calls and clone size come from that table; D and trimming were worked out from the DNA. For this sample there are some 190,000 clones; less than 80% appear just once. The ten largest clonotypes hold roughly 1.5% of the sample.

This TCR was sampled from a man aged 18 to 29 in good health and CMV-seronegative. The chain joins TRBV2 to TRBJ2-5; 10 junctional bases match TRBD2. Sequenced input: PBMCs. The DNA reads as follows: TGTGCCAGCGGTGGGCGAGCGGGGGGGCCCCAAGAGACCCAGTACTTC. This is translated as CASGGRAGGPQETQYF.